This section outlines one TCR beta chain sequence together with its context. Antigen: not known. This entry comes from a study of cytomegalovirus exposure and HLA in healthy donors. Primers for the PCR totalled 60 Vbeta and 13 Jbeta. The data were produced by immunoSEQ multiplex PCR, yet TCRdb's version contains in-frame clones alone and is incomplete. This sample yields more than 100,000 clones, of which around 77% are seen a single time; about 1% belongs to the top ten. The germline V gene encodes CDR1 MDHEN and CDR2 SYDVKM. CDR3 size: 14 residues. J lost 12 bases, V lost 8 bases, and 13 bases had no gene match. Findings and caveats of the study: Across HLA loci, a later analysis found differing TCR association rates, with DRB1 most and HLA-C fewest. Roughly even sequencing depth across donors was the assumption behind the presence/absence analyses. Other equally common chains were less clonally expanded than HLA-associated TCR beta chains, a later analysis showed. Within an earlier analysis, most TCR beta V segments proved productive either about 87% or about 30% of the time.

This TCR derives from an older woman in good health and CMV-seronegative. Material: PBMCs. The chain employs TRBV28 and TRBJ2-1; 10 bases align to TRBD2. The DNA for the CDR3 is TGTGCCAGCCGACCCCCGGGGGGACTAGCGAGGCAGTTCTTC. Its translation is CASRPPGGLARQFF.